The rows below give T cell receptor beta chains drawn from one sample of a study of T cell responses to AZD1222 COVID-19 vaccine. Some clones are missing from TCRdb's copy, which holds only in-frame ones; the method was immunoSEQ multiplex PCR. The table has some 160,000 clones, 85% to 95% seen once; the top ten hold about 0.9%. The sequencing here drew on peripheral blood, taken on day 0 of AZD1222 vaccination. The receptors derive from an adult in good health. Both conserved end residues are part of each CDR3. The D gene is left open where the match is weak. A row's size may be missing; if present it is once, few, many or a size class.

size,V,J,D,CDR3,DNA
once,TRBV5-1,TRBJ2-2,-,CASSAGSGELFF,TGCGCCAGCAGCGCGGGGTCCGGGGAGCTGTTTTTT
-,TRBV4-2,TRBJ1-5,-,CASSTGNQPQHF,TGTGCCAGCAGTACCGGAAATCAGCCCCAGCATTTT
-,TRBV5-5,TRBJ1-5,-,CASSNYWTYSGSNQPQHF,TGTGCCAGCAGCAATTACTGGACATACTCAGGGAGCAATCAGCCCCAGCATTTT
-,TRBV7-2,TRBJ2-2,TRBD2,CASSLSGGAVGELFF,TGTGCCAGCAGCTTAAGCGGGGGGGCCGTAGGGGAGCTGTTTTTT
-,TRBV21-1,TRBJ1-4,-,CASSKMIFFEKLFF,TGTGCCAGCAGCAAAATGATTTTTTTTGAAAAACTGTTTTTT
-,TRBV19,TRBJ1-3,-,CASKLPLGNTIYF,TGTGCCAGCAAACTGCCCTTGGGAAACACCATATATTTT
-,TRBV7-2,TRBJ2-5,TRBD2,CASSLARLAGPYQETQYF,TGTGCCAGCAGCTTAGCGCGTCTAGCGGGGCCGTACCAAGAGACCCAGTACTTC
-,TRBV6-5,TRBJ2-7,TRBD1,CASSYGTGASYEQYF,TGTGCCAGCAGTTACGGGACAGGGGCCTCCTACGAGCAGTACTTC
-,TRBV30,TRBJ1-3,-,CAWSVSGNTIYF,TGTGCCTGGAGTGTCTCTGGAAACACCATATATTTT
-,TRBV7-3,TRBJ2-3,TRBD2,CASSLSGGKADTQYF,TGTGCCAGCAGCTTGAGCGGGGGGAAGGCAGATACGCAGTATTTT
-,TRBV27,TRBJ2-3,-,CASSPTWGDTQYF,TGTGCCAGCAGTCCGACGTGGGGAGATACGCAGTATTTT
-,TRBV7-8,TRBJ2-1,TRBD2,CASSLRLAVDEQFF,TGTGCCAGCAGCTTACGACTAGCGGTGGATGAGCAGTTCTTC
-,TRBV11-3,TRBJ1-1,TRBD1,CASSSGTGDTEAFF,TGTGCCAGCAGCTCCGGGACAGGGGACACTGAAGCTTTCTTT
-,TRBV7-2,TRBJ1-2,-,CASSSRGGYGYTF,TGTGCCAGCAGCTCGAGGGGGGGTTATGGCTACACCTTC
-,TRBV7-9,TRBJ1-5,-,CASSSSWGEGPQHF,TGTGCCAGCAGCTCCTCATGGGGTGAGGGGCCCCAGCATTTT
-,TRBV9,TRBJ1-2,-,CASSVGGREDYGYTF,TGTGCCAGCAGCGTAGGGGGCAGAGAGGACTATGGCTACACCTTC
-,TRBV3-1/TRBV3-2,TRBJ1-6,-,CASSQLGRSNSPLHF,TGTGCCAGCAGCCAACTTGGACGGTCTAATTCACCCCTCCACTTT
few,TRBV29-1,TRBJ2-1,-,CSVVRPVSLGEQFF,TGCAGCGTTGTAAGGCCCGTGAGTCTGGGAGAGCAGTTCTTC
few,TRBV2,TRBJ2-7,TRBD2,CASSEERGGWDEQYF,TGTGCCAGCAGTGAAGAACGGGGGGGTTGGGACGAGCAGTACTTC
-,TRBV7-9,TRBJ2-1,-,CASSLRGGSYNEQFF,TGTGCCAGCAGTTTAAGGGGGGGCTCCTACAATGAGCAGTTCTTC
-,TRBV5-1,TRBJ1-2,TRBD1,CASSDGQGYGYTF,TGCGCCAGCAGCGACGGACAGGGCTATGGCTACACCTTC
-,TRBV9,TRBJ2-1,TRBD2,CASSPRLAGDFYYNEQFF,TGTGCCAGCAGCCCAAGACTAGCGGGGGACTTTTATTACAATGAGCAGTTCTTC